This is a list of T cell receptor beta chains from one sample in a study of T cell responses to AZD1222 COVID-19 vaccine. Generated by immunoSEQ multiplex PCR, the TCRdb table keeps only in-frame clones and is missing some. The table shows 150,000 to 200,000 clones, with roughly nine tenths occurring only once. This sample comprised peripheral blood, obtained on day 0 of AZD1222 vaccination. The receptors originated from an adult in good health. The conserved cysteine and the conserved F or W are not part of the CDR3 here. Each record gives: D gene, V gene, CDR3 protein. The D gene is left open where the match is weak.

>TRBD2|TRBV6-5
ASRELAYSYNEQF
>.|TRBV4-2
ASSQEPQNTEAF
>.|TRBV19
ASSRDIRDSNQPQH
>TRBD1|TRBV24-1
AIKSDRTNEQF
>TRBD2|TRBV7-9
ASSIGTSGEQY
>.|TRBV30
AWSKVTEAF
>.|TRBV7-9
ASSSSTGVHYGRTEAF
>.|TRBV6-6
ASSYSAYTDTQY
>.|TRBV12-3/TRBV12-4
ASWEVAGNTIY
>TRBD1|TRBV19
ASSLRTGSREKLF
>TRBD1|TRBV25-1
ASSDMDRGGNEQF
>TRBD1|TRBV6-5
ASKEGQRINYGYT
>.|TRBV30
AWSVQFKQRTETQY
>.|TRBV21-1
ASSKDQGYEQY
>.|TRBV19
ASKLGGGYSGANVLT
>.|TRBV5-8
ASSLGVVRNTEAF
>.|TRBV10-3
AISKDGARQPQH
>TRBD1|TRBV2
ASSEVLGTGTNYNEQF
>.|TRBV19
ASSPWLAEKLF
>.|TRBV27
ASSLFARVGTEAF
>.|TRBV19
ASSISPNTEAF
>.|TRBV3-1/TRBV3-2
ASSPSRAGELF
>.|TRBV7-9
ASSSQLGAGYT
>TRBD2|TRBV2
ASSPGTSYNEQF
>.|TRBV6-5
ASKGTAPSYEQY
>TRBD2|TRBV24-1
ATSDPRTSGEVHEQF
>.|TRBV19
ASQLRGGLGNQPQH
>TRBD2|TRBV5-1
ASSGGLAGPNEQF
>TRBD2|TRBV10-3
ASGRAWTGELF
>.|TRBV11-2
ASSFVGTGELF
>TRBD2|TRBV30
AWSVGLAGGISYEQY
>.|TRBV5-6
ASSLYSGPGGDTQY
>.|TRBV2
ASSVKGPSSGNTIY
>TRBD2|TRBV7-6
ASSLRTRAGTSGELF
>TRBD1|TRBV27
ASRKPGDRTYEQY
>TRBD1|TRBV14
ASSQGAAGGSYGYT
>.|TRBV12-3/TRBV12-4
ASSLGEQF
>.|TRBV12-3/TRBV12-4
ASSSGQNTEAF
>.|TRBV12-5
ASGPGRTGGYT
>.|TRBV19
ASTMTPYNEQF
>.|TRBV12-3/TRBV12-4
ASSLPLGREQF